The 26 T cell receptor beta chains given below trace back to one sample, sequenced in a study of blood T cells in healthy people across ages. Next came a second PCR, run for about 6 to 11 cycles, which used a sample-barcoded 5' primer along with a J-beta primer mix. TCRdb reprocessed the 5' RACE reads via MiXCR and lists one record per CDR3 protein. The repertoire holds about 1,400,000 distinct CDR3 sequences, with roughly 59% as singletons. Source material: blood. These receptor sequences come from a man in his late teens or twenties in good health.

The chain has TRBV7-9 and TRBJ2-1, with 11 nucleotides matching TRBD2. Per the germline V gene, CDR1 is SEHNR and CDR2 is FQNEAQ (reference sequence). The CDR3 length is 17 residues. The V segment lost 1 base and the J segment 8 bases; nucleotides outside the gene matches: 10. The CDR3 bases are TGTGCCAGCAGCTTAGGGATAGCGGGGGGGACAATCGATGAGCAGTTCTTC. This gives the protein CASSLGIAGGTIDEQFF.

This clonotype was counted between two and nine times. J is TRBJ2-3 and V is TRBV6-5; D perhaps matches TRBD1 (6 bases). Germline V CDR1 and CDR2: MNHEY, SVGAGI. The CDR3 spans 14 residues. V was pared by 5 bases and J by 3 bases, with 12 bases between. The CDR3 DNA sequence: TGTGCCAGCAGTACTCTACAGGGTACAGATACGCAGTATTTT. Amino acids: CASSTLQGTDTQYF.

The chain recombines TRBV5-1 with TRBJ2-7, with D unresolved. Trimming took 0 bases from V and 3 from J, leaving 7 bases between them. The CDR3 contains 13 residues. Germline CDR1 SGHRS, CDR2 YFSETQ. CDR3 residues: CASSLETLYEQYF. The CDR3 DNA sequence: TGCGCCAGCAGCTTGGAGACCCTCTACGAGCAGTACTTC.

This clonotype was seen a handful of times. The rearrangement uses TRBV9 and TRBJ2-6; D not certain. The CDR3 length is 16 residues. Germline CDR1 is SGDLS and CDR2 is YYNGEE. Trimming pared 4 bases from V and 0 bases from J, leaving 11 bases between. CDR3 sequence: CASSQAPNSGANVLTF. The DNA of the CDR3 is TGTGCCAGCAGCCAAGCTCCCAACTCTGGGGCCAACGTCCTGACTTTC.

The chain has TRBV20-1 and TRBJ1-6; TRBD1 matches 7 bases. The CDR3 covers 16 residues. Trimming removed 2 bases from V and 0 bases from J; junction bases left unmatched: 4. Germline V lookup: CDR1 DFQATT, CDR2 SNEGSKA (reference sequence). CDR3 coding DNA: TGCAGTGCTAGATATGACAGGGACTCCTATAATTCACCCCTCCACTTT. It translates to CSARYDRDSYNSPLHF.

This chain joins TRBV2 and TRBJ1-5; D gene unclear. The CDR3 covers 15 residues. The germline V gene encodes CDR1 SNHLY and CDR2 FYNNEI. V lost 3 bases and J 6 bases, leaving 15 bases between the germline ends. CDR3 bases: TGTGCCAGCAGTGACGAGGCGTACGAGGGTCAGCCCCAGCATTTT. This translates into CASSDEAYEGQPQHF.

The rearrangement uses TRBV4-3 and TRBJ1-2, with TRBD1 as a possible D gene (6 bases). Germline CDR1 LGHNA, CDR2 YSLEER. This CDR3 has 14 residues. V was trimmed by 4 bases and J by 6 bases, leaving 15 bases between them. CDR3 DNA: TGCGCCAGCAGCCGGGGACAAGTAGTTGATGGCTACACCTTC. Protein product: CASSRGQVVDGYTF.

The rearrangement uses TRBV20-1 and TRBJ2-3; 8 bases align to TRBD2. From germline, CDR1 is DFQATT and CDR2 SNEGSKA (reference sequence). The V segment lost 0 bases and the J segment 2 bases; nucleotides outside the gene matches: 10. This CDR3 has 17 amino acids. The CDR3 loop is CSARDAKRAGVTDTQYF. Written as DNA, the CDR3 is TGCAGTGCTAGAGATGCCAAACGAGCGGGGGTCACAGATACGCAGTATTTT.

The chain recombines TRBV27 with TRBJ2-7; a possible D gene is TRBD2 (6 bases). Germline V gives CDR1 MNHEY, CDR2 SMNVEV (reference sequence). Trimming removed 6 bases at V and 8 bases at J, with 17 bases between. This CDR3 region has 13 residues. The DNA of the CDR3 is TGTGCCAGCAGCTGGAGGGGTCTAGATCAGCAGTACTTC. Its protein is CASSWRGLDQQYF.

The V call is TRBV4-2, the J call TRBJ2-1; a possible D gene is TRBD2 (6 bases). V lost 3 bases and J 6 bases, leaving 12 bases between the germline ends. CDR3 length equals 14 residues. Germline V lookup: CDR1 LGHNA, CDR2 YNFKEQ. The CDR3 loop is CASSHASSVNEQFF. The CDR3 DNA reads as TGTGCCAGCAGCCATGCTTCTAGCGTCAATGAGCAGTTCTTC.

CDR3 DNA sequence: TGCAGTGCTAGAGATCTGAAACCGGTACCGAATCAGCCCCAGCATTTT. Encoded protein: CSARDLKPVPNQPQHF. The chain recombines TRBV20-1 with TRBJ1-5; D is ambiguous. Germline lookup yields CDR1 DFQATT and CDR2 SNEGSKA (reference sequence). CDR3 length equals 16 residues. V dropped 0 bases and J dropped 4 bases, with 16 bases sitting between them.

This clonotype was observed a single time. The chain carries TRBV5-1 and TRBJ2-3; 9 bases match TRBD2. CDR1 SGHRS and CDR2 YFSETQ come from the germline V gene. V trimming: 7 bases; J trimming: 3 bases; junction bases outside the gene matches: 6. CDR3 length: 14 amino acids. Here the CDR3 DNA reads TGCGCCAGCGAGGAGCGGGGGGCGACAGATACGCAGTATTTT. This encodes CASEERGATDTQYF.

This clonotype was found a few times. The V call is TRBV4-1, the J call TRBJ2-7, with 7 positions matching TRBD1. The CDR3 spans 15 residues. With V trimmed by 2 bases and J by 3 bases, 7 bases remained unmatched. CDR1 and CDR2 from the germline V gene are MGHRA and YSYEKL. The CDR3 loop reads CASSQLRGGSYEQYF. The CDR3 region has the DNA TGCGCCAGCAGCCAACTACGAGGGGGCAGCTACGAGCAGTACTTC.

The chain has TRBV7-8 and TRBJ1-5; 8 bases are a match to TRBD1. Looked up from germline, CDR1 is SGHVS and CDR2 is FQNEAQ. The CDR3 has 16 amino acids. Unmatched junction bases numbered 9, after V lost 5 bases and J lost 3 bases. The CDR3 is CASSTRDRPVNQPQHF. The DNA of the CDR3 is TGTGCCAGCAGCACAAGGGACAGGCCCGTCAATCAGCCCCAGCATTTT.

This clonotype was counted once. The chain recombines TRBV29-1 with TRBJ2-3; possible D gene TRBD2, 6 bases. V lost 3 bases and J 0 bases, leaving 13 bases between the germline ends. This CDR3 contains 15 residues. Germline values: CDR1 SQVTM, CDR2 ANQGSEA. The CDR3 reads CSVEAAGLSTDTQYF. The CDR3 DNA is TGCAGCGTTGAGGCTGCGGGACTTAGCACAGATACGCAGTATTTT.

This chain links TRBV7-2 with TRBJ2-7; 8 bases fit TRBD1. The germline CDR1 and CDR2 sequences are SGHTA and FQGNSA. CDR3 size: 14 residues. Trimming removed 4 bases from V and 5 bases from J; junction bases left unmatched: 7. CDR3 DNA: TGTGCCAGCAGCTACCGGACAGGGATTAACGAGCAGTACTTC. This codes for CASSYRTGINEQYF.

The CDR3: CSASSSGISNEQFF. CDR3 sequence (DNA): TGCAGTGCTAGTTCGAGCGGGATAAGTAATGAGCAGTTCTTC. The J gene is TRBJ2-1, the V gene TRBV20-1; 7 positions match TRBD2. The CDR3 is made up of 14 amino acids. Germline V lookup: CDR1 DFQATT, CDR2 SNEGSKA (reference sequence). Germline trimming cut 3 bases from V and 7 bases from J; bases unmatched to any gene: 9.

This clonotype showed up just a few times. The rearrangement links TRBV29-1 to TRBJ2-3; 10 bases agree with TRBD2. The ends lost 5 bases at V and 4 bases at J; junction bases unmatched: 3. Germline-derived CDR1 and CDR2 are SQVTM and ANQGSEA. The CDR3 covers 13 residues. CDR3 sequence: CSVRLAGADTQYF. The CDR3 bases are TGCAGCGTTCGTCTAGCGGGAGCAGATACGCAGTATTTT.

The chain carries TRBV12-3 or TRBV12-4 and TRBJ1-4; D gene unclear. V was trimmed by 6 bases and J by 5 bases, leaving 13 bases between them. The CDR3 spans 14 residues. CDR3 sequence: CASRLLARNEKLFF. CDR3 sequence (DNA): TGTGCCAGCAGGCTCCTGGCAAGGAATGAAAAACTGTTTTTT.

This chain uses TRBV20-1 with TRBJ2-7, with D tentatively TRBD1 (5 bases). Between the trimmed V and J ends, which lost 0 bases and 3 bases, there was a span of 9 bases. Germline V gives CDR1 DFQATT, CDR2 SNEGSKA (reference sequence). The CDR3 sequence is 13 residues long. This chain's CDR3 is CSARDSQVYEQYF. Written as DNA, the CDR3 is TGCAGTGCTAGAGACTCACAGGTCTACGAGCAGTACTTC.

The CDR3 loop reads CASSWLADSTDTQYF. The DNA for the CDR3 is TGTGCCAGCAGTTGGCTAGCAGATAGCACAGATACGCAGTATTTT. The V gene is TRBV27, the J gene TRBJ2-3; weak D call: TRBD2 (5 bases). V gave up 4 bases and J gave up 0 bases, with 11 bases separating them. CDR1 MNHEY and CDR2 SMNVEV come from the germline V gene (reference sequence). The CDR3 loop spans 15 amino acids.

In nucleotides, the CDR3 is TGCGCCAGCAGCCAAGACATTGCAGGGGGTCAGTATTTT. Encoded protein: CASSQDIAGGQYF. The rearrangement links TRBV4-3 to TRBJ2-3; 7 nucleotides match TRBD1. CDR3 size: 13 residues. V dropped 0 bases and J dropped 12; count of bases not matched to a gene: 6. The germline CDR1 and CDR2 sequences are LGHNA and YSLEER.

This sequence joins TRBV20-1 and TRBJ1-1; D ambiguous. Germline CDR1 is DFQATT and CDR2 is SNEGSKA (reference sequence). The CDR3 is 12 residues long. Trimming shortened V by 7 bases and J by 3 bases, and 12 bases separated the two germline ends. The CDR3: CSGPAPDTEAFF. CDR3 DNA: TGCAGTGGACCGGCCCCCGACACTGAAGCTTTCTTT.

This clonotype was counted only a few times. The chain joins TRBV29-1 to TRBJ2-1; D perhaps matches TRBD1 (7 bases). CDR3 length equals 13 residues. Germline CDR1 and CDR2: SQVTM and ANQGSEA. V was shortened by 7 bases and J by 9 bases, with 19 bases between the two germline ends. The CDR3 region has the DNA TGCAGCGGCTTCTTGTCGGAGGGGGCTGAGCAGTTCTTC. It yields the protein CSGFLSEGAEQFF.

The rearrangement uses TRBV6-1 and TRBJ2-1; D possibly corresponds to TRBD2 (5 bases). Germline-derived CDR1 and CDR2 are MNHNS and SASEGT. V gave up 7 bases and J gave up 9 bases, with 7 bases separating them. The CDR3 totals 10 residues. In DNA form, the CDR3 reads TGTGCCAGCAACGGACTTGAGCAGTTCTTC. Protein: CASNGLEQFF.

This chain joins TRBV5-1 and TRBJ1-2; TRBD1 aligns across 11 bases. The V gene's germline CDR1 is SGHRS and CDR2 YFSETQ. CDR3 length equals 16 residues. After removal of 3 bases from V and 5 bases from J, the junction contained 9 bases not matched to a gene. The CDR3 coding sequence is TGCGCCAGCAGCTCAGGGACAGGGGGACAACCTTATGGCTACACCTTC. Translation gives CASSSGTGGQPYGYTF.